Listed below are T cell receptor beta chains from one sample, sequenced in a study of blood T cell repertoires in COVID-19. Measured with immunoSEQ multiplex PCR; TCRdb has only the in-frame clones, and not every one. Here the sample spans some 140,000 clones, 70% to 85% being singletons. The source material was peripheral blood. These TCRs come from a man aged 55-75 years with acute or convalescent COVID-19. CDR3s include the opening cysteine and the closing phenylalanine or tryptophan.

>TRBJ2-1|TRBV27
CASSSPLQASYNEQFF
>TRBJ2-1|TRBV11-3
CASSLNRDRVFEQFF
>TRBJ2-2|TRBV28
CASSLAPLLTSGELFF
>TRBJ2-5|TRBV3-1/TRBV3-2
CASSQDGTGGAGETQYF
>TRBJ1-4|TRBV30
CAWSLPYGGKLFF
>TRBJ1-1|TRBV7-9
CASSFPGGGIDTEAFF
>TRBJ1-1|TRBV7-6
CASSSQALNTEAFF
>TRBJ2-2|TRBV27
CASSISLAGVGTGELFF
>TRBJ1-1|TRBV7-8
CASSRGGNTEAFF
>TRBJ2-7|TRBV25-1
CASSVTGPDGVYGYEQYF
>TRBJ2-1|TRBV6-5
CASILAGGNEQFF
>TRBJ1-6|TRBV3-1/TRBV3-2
CASSPFDPGLPFHSPLHF
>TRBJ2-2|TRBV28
CASSLIAGGPPGELFF
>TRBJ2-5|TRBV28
CASSFPLAVLETQYF
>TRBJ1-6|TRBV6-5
CASSMTGKRNSPLHF
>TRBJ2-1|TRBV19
CASSISGRGSNNEQFF
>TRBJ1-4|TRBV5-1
CASSSVVDEKLFF